The text below deals with one T cell receptor (beta chain). The antigen is unknown. This sample was taken from a study of CD8+ T cells in alopecia areata. The wider study: The share of scalp area affected provided the severity score for treated patients. The study's findings and limits: Scalp and blood samples kept many expanded lesional clones throughout tofacitinib. For baseline CD8+ expansion, any link to response stays uncertain with one nonresponder.

Treatment described: oral pan-JAK inhibitor, 5-10 mg twice daily. It was from alopecia areata patients that lesional scalp punch biopsies and peripheral blood were collected. Sequencing templates came from extracted RNA that was reverse transcribed into cDNA. Method: immunoSEQ multiplex PCR; TCRdb's copy keeps in-frame clones and lacks some. Counted here are more than 90,000 clones, roughly 50% occurring once; the ten biggest clones make up 9% to 15%. This clonotype originated in a human donor with alopecia areata. The starting material was CD8+ T cells sorted from blood, obtained at week 24, from a patient treated with tofacitinib.

The CDR3 sequence: CASSPRDVSAYNEQFF. In DNA, the CDR3 is TGTGCCAGCTCCCCTCGGGATGTTAGCGCGTACAATGAGCAGTTCTTC. This chain joins TRBV18 and TRBJ2-1; weak D call: TRBD2 (5 bases). The CDR3 extends over 16 amino acids. The germline V and J ends were trimmed by 6 bases and 4 bases, with 19 bases remaining between them. Germline-derived CDR1 and CDR2 are KGHSH and LQKENI.